This TCR beta chain appears in the sequencing data of a study of identical twins. Germline V gene lookup returns CDR1 MGHDK and CDR2 SYGVNS. CDR3 length: 16 amino acids. Trimming cost V 7 bases and J 0 bases, with 19 bases left between them. On this clonotype: Its antigen is not known. A much larger clone lies a single base off, so this may be a read error.

TCRdb analysed the 5' RACE reads with MiXCR anew, one entry per CDR3 protein. The table lists 1.5 million to 2 million distinct CDR3 sequences, roughly a third of them singletons, with around 0.3% in the top ten. Overall study findings and caveats: Clonotypes of the beta chain that were abundant in cord blood carried fewer insertions (memory repertoires showed none). It was possible that invariant MAIT and iNKT cells partly confounded the zero-insertion analyses. Sharing of beta out-of-frame sequences by twins showed a weaker excess. The models gave estimates that fell short of the out-of-frame TCR alpha sharing seen in monozygotic twins.

The sample comprised cord blood. The TCR originated in a newborn girl in good health. The chain carries TRBV25-1 and TRBJ2-7, with TRBD1 as a possible D gene (6 bases). The CDR3 DNA reads as TGTGCCAGCAATGCCTTACGATCGGGACACTCCTACGAGCAGTACTTC. Its protein product is CASNALRSGHSYEQYF.